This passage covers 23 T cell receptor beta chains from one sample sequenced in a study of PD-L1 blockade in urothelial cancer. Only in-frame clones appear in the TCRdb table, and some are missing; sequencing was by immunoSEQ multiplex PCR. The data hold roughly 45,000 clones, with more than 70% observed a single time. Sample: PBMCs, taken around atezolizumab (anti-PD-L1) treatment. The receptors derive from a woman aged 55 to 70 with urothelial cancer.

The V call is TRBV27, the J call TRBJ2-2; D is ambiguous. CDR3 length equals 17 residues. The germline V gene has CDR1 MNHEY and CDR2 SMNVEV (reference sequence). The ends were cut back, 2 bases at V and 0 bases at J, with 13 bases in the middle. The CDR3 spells CASSLTSGSTNTGELFF. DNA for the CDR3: TGTGCCAGCAGTTTAACGTCAGGAAGTACGAACACCGGGGAGCTGTTTTTT.

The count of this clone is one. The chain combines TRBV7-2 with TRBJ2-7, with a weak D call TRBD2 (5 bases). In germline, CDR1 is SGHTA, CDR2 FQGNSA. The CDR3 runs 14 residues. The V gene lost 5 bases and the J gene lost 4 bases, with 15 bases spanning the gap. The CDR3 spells CASSRGLTTYEQYF. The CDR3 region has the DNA TGTGCCAGCAGCCGGGGTCTTACCACATACGAGCAGTACTTC.

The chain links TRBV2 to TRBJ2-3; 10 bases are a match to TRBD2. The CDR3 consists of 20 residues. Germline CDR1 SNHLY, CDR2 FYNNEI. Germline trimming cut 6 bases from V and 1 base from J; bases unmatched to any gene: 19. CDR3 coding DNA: TGTGCCAGCAGAAAAGGCTCGGGAGCGGGGGGGTTCCCTGGCACAGATACGCAGTATTTT. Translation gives CASRKGSGAGGFPGTDTQYF.

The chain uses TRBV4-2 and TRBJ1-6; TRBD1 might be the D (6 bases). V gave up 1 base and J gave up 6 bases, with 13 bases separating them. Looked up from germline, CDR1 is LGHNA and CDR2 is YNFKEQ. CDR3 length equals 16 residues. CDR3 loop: CASSQVGVQGNSPLHF. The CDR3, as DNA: TGTGCCAGCAGCCAAGTGGGGGTACAGGGTAATTCACCCCTCCACTTT.

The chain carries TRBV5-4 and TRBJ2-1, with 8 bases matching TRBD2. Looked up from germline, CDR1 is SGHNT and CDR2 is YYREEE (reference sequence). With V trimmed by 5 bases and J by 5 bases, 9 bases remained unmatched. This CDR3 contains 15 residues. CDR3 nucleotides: TGTGCCAGCAGTGGTCGGGGGGGGCTAAACAATGAGCAGTTCTTC. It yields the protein CASSGRGGLNNEQFF.

The CDR3 sequence is CASSPLTSGGASTTDTQYF. The DNA of the CDR3 is TGTGCCAGCTCCCCCCTTACTAGCGGGGGGGCAAGTACCACAGATACGCAGTATTTT. The V call is TRBV18, the J call TRBJ2-3, with 13 bases aligning to TRBD2. Losses at the gene ends were 6 bases for V and 2 bases for J; bases not matched to a gene: 14. This CDR3 spans 19 amino acids. Germline V gene data show CDR1 as KGHSH and CDR2 as LQKENI.

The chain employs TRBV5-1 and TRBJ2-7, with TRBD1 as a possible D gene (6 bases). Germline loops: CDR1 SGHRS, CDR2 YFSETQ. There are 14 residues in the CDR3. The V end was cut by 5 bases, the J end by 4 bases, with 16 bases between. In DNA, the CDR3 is TGCGCCAGCAGGGGGAACAGGGATTCGTACGAGCAGTACTTC. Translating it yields CASRGNRDSYEQYF.

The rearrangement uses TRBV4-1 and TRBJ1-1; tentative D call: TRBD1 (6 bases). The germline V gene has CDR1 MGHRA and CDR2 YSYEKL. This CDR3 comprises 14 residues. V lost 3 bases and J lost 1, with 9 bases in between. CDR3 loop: CASSHRQANTEAFF. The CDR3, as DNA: TGCGCCAGCAGCCATAGACAGGCGAACACTGAAGCTTTCTTT.

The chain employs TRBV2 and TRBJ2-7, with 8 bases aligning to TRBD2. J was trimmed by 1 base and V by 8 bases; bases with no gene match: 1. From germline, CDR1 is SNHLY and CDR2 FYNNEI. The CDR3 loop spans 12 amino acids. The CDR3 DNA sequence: TGTGCCAGCGCGGGAGGATCCTACGAGCAGTACTTC. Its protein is CASAGGSYEQYF.

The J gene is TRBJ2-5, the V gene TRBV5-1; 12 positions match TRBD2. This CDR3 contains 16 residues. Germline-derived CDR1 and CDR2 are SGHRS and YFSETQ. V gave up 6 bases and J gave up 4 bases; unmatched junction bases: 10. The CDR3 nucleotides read TGCGCCAGCACGATACAGACTAGCGGGGGTGGAGAGACCCAGTACTTC. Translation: CASTIQTSGGGETQYF.

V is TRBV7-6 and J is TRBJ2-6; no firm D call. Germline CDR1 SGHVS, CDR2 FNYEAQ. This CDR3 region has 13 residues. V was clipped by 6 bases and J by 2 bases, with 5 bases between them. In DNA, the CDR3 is TGTGCCAGCAGGGCAGCTGGGGCCAACGTCCTGACTTTC. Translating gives CASRAAGANVLTF.

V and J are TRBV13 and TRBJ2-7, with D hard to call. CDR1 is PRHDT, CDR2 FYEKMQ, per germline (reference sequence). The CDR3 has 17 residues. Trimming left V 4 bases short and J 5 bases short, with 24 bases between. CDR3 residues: CASSSTRIYMGPNEQYF. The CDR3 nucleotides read TGTGCCAGCAGCTCCACCCGCATCTATATGGGCCCCAACGAGCAGTACTTC.

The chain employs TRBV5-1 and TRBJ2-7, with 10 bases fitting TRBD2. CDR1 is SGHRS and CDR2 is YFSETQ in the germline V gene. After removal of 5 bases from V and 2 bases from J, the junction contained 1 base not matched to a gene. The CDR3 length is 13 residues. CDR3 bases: TGCGCCAGCAGTAGCGGGGGGACCTACGAGCAGTACTTC. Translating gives CASSSGGTYEQYF. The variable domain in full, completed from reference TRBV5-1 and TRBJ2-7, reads KAGVTQTPRYLIKTRGQQVTLSCSPISGHRSVSWYQQTPGQGLQFLFEYFSETQRNKGNFPGRFSGRQFSNSRSEMNVSTLELGDSALYLCASSSGGTYEQYFGPGTRLTVT.

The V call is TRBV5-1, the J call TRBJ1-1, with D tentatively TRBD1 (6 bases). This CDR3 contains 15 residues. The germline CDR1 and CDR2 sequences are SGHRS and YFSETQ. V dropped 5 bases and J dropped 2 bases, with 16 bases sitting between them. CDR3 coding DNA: TGCGCCAGCAGATTGATGACGGACAGCAACACTGAAGCTTTCTTT. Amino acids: CASRLMTDSNTEAFF.

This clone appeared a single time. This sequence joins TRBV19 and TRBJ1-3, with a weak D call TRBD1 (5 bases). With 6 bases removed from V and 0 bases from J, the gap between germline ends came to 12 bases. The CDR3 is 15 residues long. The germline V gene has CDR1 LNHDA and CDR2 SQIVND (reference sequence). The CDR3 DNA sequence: TGTGCCAGTAGAAGACAGCCCCTCTCTGGAAACACCATATATTTT. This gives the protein CASRRQPLSGNTIYF.

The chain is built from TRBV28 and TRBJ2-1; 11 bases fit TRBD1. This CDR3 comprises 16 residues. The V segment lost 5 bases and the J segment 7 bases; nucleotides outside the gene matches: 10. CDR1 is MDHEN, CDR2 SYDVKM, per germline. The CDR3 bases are TGTGCCAGCAGTCTCGATGGGGGACAGGGGGTAAATGAGCAGTTCTTC. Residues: CASSLDGGQGVNEQFF.

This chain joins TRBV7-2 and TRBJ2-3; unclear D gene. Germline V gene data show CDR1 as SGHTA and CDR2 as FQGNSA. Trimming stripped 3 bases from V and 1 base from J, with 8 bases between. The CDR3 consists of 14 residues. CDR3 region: CASSLYQGTDTQYF. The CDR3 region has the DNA TGTGCCAGCAGCTTGTACCAGGGCACAGATACGCAGTATTTT.

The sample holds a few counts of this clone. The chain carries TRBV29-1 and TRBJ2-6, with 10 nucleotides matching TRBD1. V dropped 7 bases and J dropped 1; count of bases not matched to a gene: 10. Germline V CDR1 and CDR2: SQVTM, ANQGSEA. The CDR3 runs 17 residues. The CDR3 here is CSANYGDRGSGANVLTF. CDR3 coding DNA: TGCAGCGCCAATTATGGGGACAGGGGATCTGGGGCCAACGTCCTGACTTTC.

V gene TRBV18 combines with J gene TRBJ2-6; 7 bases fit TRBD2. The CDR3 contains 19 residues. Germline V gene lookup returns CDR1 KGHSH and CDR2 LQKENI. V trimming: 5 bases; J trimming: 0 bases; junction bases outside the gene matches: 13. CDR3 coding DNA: TGTGCCAGCTCAGCGAGGGGAGGGCCGACAAGCTCTGGGGCCAACGTCCTGACTTTC. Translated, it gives CASSARGGPTSSGANVLTF.

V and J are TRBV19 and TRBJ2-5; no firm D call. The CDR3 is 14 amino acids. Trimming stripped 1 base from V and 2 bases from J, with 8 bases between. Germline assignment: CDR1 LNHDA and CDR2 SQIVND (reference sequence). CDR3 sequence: CASSIGGLQETQYF. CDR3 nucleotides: TGTGCCAGTAGTATAGGCGGATTACAAGAGACCCAGTACTTC.

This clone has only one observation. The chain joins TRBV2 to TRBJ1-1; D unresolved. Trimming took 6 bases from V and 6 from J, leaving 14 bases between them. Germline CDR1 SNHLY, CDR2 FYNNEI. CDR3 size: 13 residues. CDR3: CASRAMRGAEAFF. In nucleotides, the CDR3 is TGTGCCAGCAGGGCGATGAGAGGAGCTGAAGCTTTCTTT.

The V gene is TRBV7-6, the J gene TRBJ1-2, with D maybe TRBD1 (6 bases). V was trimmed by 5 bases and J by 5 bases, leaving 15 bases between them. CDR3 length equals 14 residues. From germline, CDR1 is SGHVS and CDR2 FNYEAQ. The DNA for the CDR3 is TGTGCCAGCAGCCCTTGGGGGCAGGAATATGGCTACACCTTC. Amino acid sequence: CASSPWGQEYGYTF.

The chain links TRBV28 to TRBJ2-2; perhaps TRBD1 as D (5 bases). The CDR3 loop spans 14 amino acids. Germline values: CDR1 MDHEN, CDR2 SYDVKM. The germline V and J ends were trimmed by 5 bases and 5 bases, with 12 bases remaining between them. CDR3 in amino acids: CASSPPRVTGELFF. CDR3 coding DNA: TGTGCCAGCAGTCCGCCCAGGGTAACCGGGGAGCTGTTTTTT.